The 32 T cell receptor beta chains reported below all come from one sample, sequenced in a study of radiotherapy plus CTLA-4 blockade in lung cancer. Assay: immunoSEQ multiplex PCR; the TCRdb copy retains only in-frame clones and omits some. Here the sample spans around 100,000 clones, 81% being singletons. Source: peripheral blood, taken from a patient treated with radiotherapy plus ipilimumab. The receptors were sampled from a human donor with non-small cell lung cancer that progressed on radiotherapy plus ipilimumab. Some clones in this sample may be carry-over from other donors' samples.

CDR3 amino acids: CASSFRDRGTGELFF. In nucleotides, the CDR3 is TGTGCCAGCAGCTTCCGGGACAGGGGGACCGGGGAGCTGTTTTTT. The V call is TRBV5-4, the J call TRBJ2-2; the match to TRBD1 covers 11 bases. The germline CDR1 and CDR2 sequences are SGHNT and YYREEE (reference sequence). Losses at the gene ends were 2 bases for V and 5 bases for J; bases not matched to a gene: 2. There are 15 residues in the CDR3.

The rearrangement uses TRBV5-4 and TRBJ1-6; a weak D match, TRBD1 (6 bases). V was trimmed by 4 bases and J by 5 bases, leaving 19 bases between them. Germline values: CDR1 SGHNT, CDR2 YYREEE (reference sequence). The length of the CDR3 is 17 residues. The CDR3 region is CASSPTPDRQNNSPLHF. CDR3 coding DNA: TGTGCCAGCAGCCCTACCCCGGACAGACAGAATAATTCACCCCTCCACTTT.

The gene calls are TRBV11-3 and TRBJ2-2; TRBD1 matches at 7 bases. V shed 5 bases, J shed 7 bases, and the junction held 1 base outside the gene matches. Germline V gene sequence: CDR1 SGHNT, CDR2 YENEEA. The CDR3 extends over 12 amino acids. CDR3 protein: CASSRDSGELFF. DNA for the CDR3: TGTGCCAGCAGCCGGGACAGCGGGGAGCTGTTTTTT.

The chain carries TRBV6-6 and TRBJ2-2; D perhaps matches TRBD1 (6 bases). The CDR3 is made up of 14 amino acids. Trimming pared 2 bases from V and 5 bases from J, leaving 9 bases between. The germline gives CDR1 MNHNY, CDR2 SVGAGI (reference sequence). This CDR3 reads CASSYARGTGELFF. The CDR3 DNA sequence: TGTGCCAGCAGTTACGCCAGGGGTACCGGGGAGCTGTTTTTT.

This chain links TRBV5-6 with TRBJ1-1; weak D call: TRBD1 (5 bases). The ends were cut back, 0 bases at V and 0 bases at J, with 12 bases in the middle. Per the germline V gene, CDR1 is SGHDT and CDR2 is YYEEEE. The CDR3 is 16 residues long. CDR3 nucleotide sequence: TGTGCCAGCAGCTTGGTGGGACTGAAGATGAACACTGAAGCTTTCTTT. Translated, it gives CASSLVGLKMNTEAFF.

V and J are TRBV25-1 and TRBJ1-3, with a tentative D call TRBD1 (6 bases). The germline V gene has CDR1 MGHDK and CDR2 SYGVNS. Trimming took 8 bases from V and 3 from J, leaving 14 bases between them. The CDR3 has 14 amino acids. CDR3 region: CASSTGYGGNTIYF. The CDR3 nucleotides read TGTGCCAGCTCTACAGGGTATGGTGGAAACACCATATATTTT.

The V and J genes are TRBV19 and TRBJ1-5; possible D gene TRBD1, 6 bases. Trimming cost V 5 bases and J 5 bases, with 19 bases left between them. This CDR3 has 16 amino acids. The germline V gene encodes CDR1 LNHDA and CDR2 SQIVND (reference sequence). The CDR3 here is CASSPGPRDNYQPQHF. The CDR3 DNA reads TGTGCCAGTAGTCCCGGGCCCCGGGACAATTATCAGCCCCAGCATTTT. The full variable domain, its missing parts supplied by reference TRBV19 and TRBJ1-5, is DGGITQSPKYLFRKEGQNVTLSCEQNLNHDAMYWYRQDPGQGLRLIYYSQIVNDFQKGDIAEGYSVSREKKESFPLTVTSAQKNPTAFYLCASSPGPRDNYQPQHFGDGTRLSIL.

On this clone: This same CDR3 is encoded by further DNA sequences in the sample. This rearrangement joins TRBV9 to TRBJ2-7, with 7 bases aligning to TRBD1. Losses at the gene ends were 2 bases for V and 2 bases for J; bases not matched to a gene: 4. Germline loops: CDR1 SGDLS, CDR2 YYNGEE. This CDR3 is built from 14 residues. The CDR3 coding sequence is TGTGCCAGCAGCGTTGGGCAGGGGGCCTACGAGCAGTACTTC. This translates into CASSVGQGAYEQYF.

A single count supports this clone. V and J are TRBV19 and TRBJ1-1; no clear D gene. V gave up 3 bases and J gave up 1 base, with 6 bases separating them. The length of the CDR3 is 13 residues. Looked up from germline, CDR1 is LNHDA and CDR2 is SQIVND (reference sequence). As DNA, the CDR3 is TGTGCCAGTAGTATTCGGCCGAACACTGAAGCTTTCTTT. Its translation is CASSIRPNTEAFF.

The rearrangement uses TRBV6-5 and TRBJ1-1; possible D gene TRBD1, 6 bases. The CDR3 contains 13 residues. Trimming pared 0 bases from V and 10 bases from J, leaving 12 bases between. Germline V gene lookup returns CDR1 MNHEY and CDR2 SVGAGI. This CDR3 is CASSYSAGVGAFF. In DNA form, the CDR3 reads TGTGCCAGCAGTTACTCCGCAGGGGTGGGAGCTTTCTTT.

This sequence joins TRBV6-6 and TRBJ2-3, with unresolved D. Germline assignment: CDR1 MNHNY and CDR2 SVGAGI (reference sequence). This CDR3 is 13 amino acids long. The V and J ends lost 5 bases and 6 bases respectively, with 12 bases between them. CDR3 nucleotide sequence: TGTGCCAGCAGTAGCCCTAGTTCGGATACGCAGTATTTT. This gives the protein CASSSPSSDTQYF.

This clone has a count of ten or more. The gene calls are TRBV7-3 and TRBJ2-7; 10 nucleotides agree with TRBD1. J lost 3 bases, V lost 5 bases, and 7 bases had no gene match. CDR1 SGHTA and CDR2 FQGTGA come from the germline V gene. The CDR3 length is 15 residues. CDR3 protein: CASSAGTGDGYEQYF. The CDR3 DNA is TGTGCCAGCAGCGCCGGGACAGGGGACGGCTACGAGCAGTACTTC.

This chain uses TRBV7-3 with TRBJ2-2; D not resolved. Germline CDR1 and CDR2: SGHTA and FQGTGA. Trimming stripped 6 bases from V and 6 bases from J, with 11 bases between. This CDR3 region has 13 residues. The DNA of the CDR3 is TGTGCCAGCAGGAGTAATACCGCCGGGGAGCTGTTTTTT. This translates into CASRSNTAGELFF. Complete variable domain (other parts from reference TRBV7-3 and TRBJ2-2): GAGVSQTPSNKVTEKGKYVELRCDPISGHTALYWYRQSLGQGPEFLIYFQGTGAADDSGLPNDRFFAVRPEGSVSTLKIQRTERGDSAVYLCASRSNTAGELFFGEGSRLTVL.

CDR3 sequence (DNA): TGTGCCAGCAGCTCGAGGACGGGACAGAGTTACAATGAGCAGTTCTTC. It specifies CASSSRTGQSYNEQFF. The rearrangement joins TRBV7-9 to TRBJ2-1, with 7 nucleotides matching TRBD1. Germline assignment: CDR1 SEHNR and CDR2 FQNEAQ (reference sequence). The length of the CDR3 is 16 residues. V trimming: 4 bases; J trimming: 4 bases; junction bases outside the gene matches: 10.

The chain couples TRBV18 to TRBJ1-1, with D perhaps matching TRBD1 (5 bases). Per the germline V gene, CDR1 is KGHSH and CDR2 is LQKENI. The CDR3 contains 13 residues. The ends were cut back, 5 bases at V and 3 bases at J, with 10 bases in the middle. Here the CDR3 DNA reads TGTGCCAGCTCAGGAGGGGTAGACACTGAAGCTTTCTTT. Its protein is CASSGGVDTEAFF.

The chain carries TRBV29-1 and TRBJ1-1, with a possible D match to TRBD1 (5 bases). The CDR3 is 13 residues long. Germline-derived CDR1 and CDR2 are SQVTM and ANQGSEA. V dropped 7 bases and J dropped 1 base, with 13 bases sitting between them. This CDR3 is CSGRAGRNTEAFF. CDR3 DNA: TGCAGCGGCCGGGCGGGGCGGAACACTGAAGCTTTCTTT.

The J gene is TRBJ1-1, the V gene TRBV27; no clear D. V lost 0 bases and J 1 base, leaving 9 bases between the germline ends. There are 15 residues in the CDR3. Looked up from germline, CDR1 is MNHEY and CDR2 is SMNVEV (reference sequence). The CDR3 region is CASSLSPLSNTEAFF. The CDR3 DNA follows: TGTGCCAGCAGTTTATCCCCCCTCTCGAACACTGAAGCTTTCTTT.

The J gene is TRBJ1-1, the V gene TRBV7-3; D remains unclear. The ends were cut back, 5 bases at V and 5 bases at J, with 15 bases in the middle. CDR1 and CDR2 from the germline V gene are SGHTA and FQGTGA. CDR3 length: 14 amino acids. CDR3 bases: TGTGCCAGCAGCCCCGCCTCTGCCAGAACTGAAGCTTTCTTT. Amino acid sequence: CASSPASARTEAFF.

A few counts support this clone. J is TRBJ2-7 and V is TRBV7-9, with D unresolved. The V end lost 8 bases, the J end lost 3 bases, and 11 bases lay between the germline ends. Looked up from germline, CDR1 is SEHNR and CDR2 is FQNEAQ (reference sequence). This CDR3 is built from 12 residues. CDR3 bases: TGTGCCAGCGGCTCAGAGAGCTACGAGCAGTACTTC. Protein: CASGSESYEQYF.

The chain carries TRBV19 and TRBJ2-7; tentative D call: TRBD1 (6 bases). Germline V gene lookup returns CDR1 LNHDA and CDR2 SQIVND (reference sequence). Between the trimmed V and J ends, which lost 5 bases and 0 bases, there was a span of 11 bases. The CDR3 runs 14 residues. The chain's CDR3 is CASSPRGLSYEQYF. For the CDR3, the DNA is TGTGCCAGTAGTCCCAGGGGCCTCTCCTACGAGCAGTACTTC.

The chain links TRBV5-1 to TRBJ1-1; D gene uncertain. CDR3 size: 14 residues. Trimming stripped 4 bases from V and 0 bases from J, with 10 bases between. Looked up from germline, CDR1 is SGHRS and CDR2 is YFSETQ. CDR3 sequence reads: CASSLIGLNTEAFF. The CDR3 coding sequence is TGCGCCAGCAGCCTGATCGGCTTGAACACTGAAGCTTTCTTT.

J is TRBJ1-2 and V is TRBV6-1, with TRBD1 matching over 8 bases. CDR1 and CDR2 (germline): MNHNS, SASEGT. This CDR3 has 14 amino acids. V was clipped by 0 bases and J by 6 bases; unmatched bases: 3. The CDR3 sequence: CASSEASTGDGYTF. The CDR3 DNA is TGTGCCAGCAGTGAAGCGTCGACAGGGGATGGCTACACCTTC.

The chain carries TRBV7-2 and TRBJ1-5, with TRBD1 identical over 7 bases. CDR1 and CDR2 from the germline V gene are SGHTA and FQGNSA. The CDR3 contains 17 residues. V was clipped by 5 bases and J by 0 bases; unmatched bases: 10. The CDR3 coding sequence is TGTGCCAGCAGCATACAGGGGTCTCCTTATAGCAATCAGCCCCAGCATTTT. Translating it yields CASSIQGSPYSNQPQHF.

The chain has TRBV18 and TRBJ2-1, with D possibly matching TRBD1 (6 bases). The germline V and J ends were trimmed by 3 bases and 1 base, with 13 bases remaining between them. Per germline, CDR1 KGHSH and CDR2 LQKENI. This CDR3 spans 16 amino acids. The CDR3 DNA reads as TGTGCCAGCTCACCTTCCGGGACAAGTTCCTACAATGAGCAGTTCTTC. Translated, it gives CASSPSGTSSYNEQFF.

The genes are TRBV5-1 and TRBJ1-4; D ambiguous. Germline V gene data show CDR1 as SGHRS and CDR2 as YFSETQ. The CDR3 sequence is 16 residues long. Trimming took 0 bases from V and 5 from J, leaving 14 bases between them. The CDR3 region is CASSLVPEQTNEKLFF. CDR3 bases: TGCGCCAGCAGCTTGGTCCCGGAGCAAACGAATGAAAAACTGTTTTTT. The full variable domain, completed using reference TRBV5-1 and TRBJ1-4, is KAGVTQTPRYLIKTRGQQVTLSCSPISGHRSVSWYQQTPGQGLQFLFEYFSETQRNKGNFPGRFSGRQFSNSRSEMNVSTLELGDSALYLCASSLVPEQTNEKLFFGSGTQLSVL.

The CDR3 is CASSQGDRFAGELFF. The CDR3 DNA sequence: TGTGCCAGCAGCCAAGGGGACAGGTTCGCCGGGGAGCTGTTTTTT. The chain recombines TRBV9 with TRBJ2-2; 8 bases line up with TRBD1. The CDR3 is made up of 15 amino acids. V shed 4 bases, J shed 6 bases, and the junction held 8 bases outside the gene matches. Germline assignment: CDR1 SGDLS and CDR2 YYNGEE.

This chain joins TRBV5-1 and TRBJ1-4; no clear D gene. The CDR3 is 16 amino acids. CDR1 is SGHRS, CDR2 YFSETQ, per germline. V lost 5 bases and J lost 3, with 17 bases in between. Written as DNA, the CDR3 is TGCGCCAGCAGTTCACTCAGGCAATCGGCTAATGAAAAACTGTTTTTT. Encoded protein: CASSSLRQSANEKLFF.

The V call is TRBV6-5, the J call TRBJ2-7; TRBD2 matches 11 bases. The CDR3 spans 15 residues. The V segment lost 6 bases and the J segment 3 bases; nucleotides outside the gene matches: 7. The germline V gene encodes CDR1 MNHEY and CDR2 SVGAGI. This CDR3 is CASRVASGGIYEQYF. CDR3 DNA: TGTGCCAGCAGGGTGGCTAGCGGGGGGATCTACGAGCAGTACTTC.

V and J are TRBV28 and TRBJ1-1; D gene unclear. The CDR3 contains 14 residues. V shed 2 bases and J shed 2 bases, with 9 bases lying between them. Germline CDR1 MDHEN, CDR2 SYDVKM. The CDR3 spells CASSLRVANTEAFF. The CDR3 DNA reads as TGTGCCAGCAGTTTAAGGGTGGCCAACACTGAAGCTTTCTTT.

The CDR3 sequence: CASRSGGGQPQHF. In nucleotides, the CDR3 is TGTGCCAGTAGATCCGGGGGGGGTCAGCCCCAGCATTTT. The rearrangement links TRBV19 to TRBJ1-5; possible D gene TRBD1, 5 bases. V shed 6 bases and J shed 6 bases, with 12 bases lying between them. The CDR3 consists of 13 residues. Germline V lookup: CDR1 LNHDA, CDR2 SQIVND (reference sequence).

The genes are TRBV2 and TRBJ2-1; tentatively, D is TRBD1 (5 bases). Germline lookup yields CDR1 SNHLY and CDR2 FYNNEI. Trimming removed 7 bases from V and 0 bases from J, with 13 bases in between. The CDR3 is made up of 15 amino acids. The CDR3 region has the DNA TGTGCCAGCACAGACAGAATGAGCTCCTACAATGAGCAGTTCTTC. Translating gives CASTDRMSSYNEQFF.

The chain recombines TRBV6-5 with TRBJ1-2; D not certain. Trimming removed 6 bases from V and 8 bases from J, with 19 bases in between. The V gene's germline CDR1 is MNHEY and CDR2 SVGAGI. This CDR3 is built from 14 residues. As DNA, the CDR3 is TGTGCCAGCAGCCCCCCGGGTCTCCCGGGGGGCTACACCTTC. Translated, it gives CASSPPGLPGGYTF.